These T cell receptor beta chains were read from a single sample in a study of CD8+ T cells in alopecia areata. Data came from immunoSEQ multiplex PCR; TCRdb stores just in-frame clones and leaves some out. This table holds 120,000 to 150,000 clones, approximately 45% found once. Sequencing used CD4+ T cells sorted from blood. These receptors were obtained from a human donor with alopecia areata. Both conserved end residues are part of each CDR3. D genes are given only for firm matches. Clone size is not always given. Where it is, it says once, few, many or a class for expanded clones.

>once|TRBD1|TRBV2|TRBJ1-1
CASRATGGTEAFF
TGTGCCAGCAGAGCAACAGGGGGCACTGAAGCTTTCTTT
>-|-|TRBV4-2|TRBJ2-5
CASSQDWAGWETQYF
TGTGCCAGCAGCCAAGATTGGGCGGGGTGGGAGACCCAGTACTTC
>-|-|TRBV29-1|TRBJ2-7
CSVVGSYEQYF
TGCAGCGTTGTGGGATCCTACGAGCAGTACTTC
>-|-|TRBV18|TRBJ2-7
CASSQSSYEQYF
TGTGCCAGCTCACAAAGCTCCTACGAGCAGTACTTC
>few|-|TRBV20-1|TRBJ1-2
CSVSDYGYTF
TGCAGTGTTTCCGACTATGGCTACACCTTC
>-|-|TRBV6-6|TRBJ2-1
CASSYIGDNEQFF
TGTGCCAGCAGTTACATAGGGGACAATGAGCAGTTCTTC
>-|-|TRBV29-1|TRBJ1-1
CSVERTSTEAFF
TGCAGCGTTGAACGGACAAGCACTGAAGCTTTCTTT
>few|-|TRBV18|TRBJ2-5
CASSPIKETQYF
TGTGCCAGCTCACCCATCAAAGAGACCCAGTACTTC
>once|TRBD2|TRBV27|TRBJ2-3
CASSLSDISSGGRTDTQYF
TGTGCCAGCAGTTTATCCGATATAAGTAGCGGGGGTCGCACAGATACGCAGTATTTT
>-|-|TRBV27|TRBJ2-7
CASNNLGSYEQYF
TGTGCCAGCAACAACTTGGGGTCCTACGAGCAGTACTTC
>-|TRBD2|TRBV27|TRBJ2-5
CASRFRGEETQYF
TGTGCCAGCAGGTTTCGGGGGGAAGAGACCCAGTACTTC
>-|TRBD2|TRBV29-1|TRBJ2-1
CSAAGLAMNEQFF
TGCAGCGCAGCGGGACTAGCGATGAATGAGCAGTTCTTC
>-|-|TRBV7-8|TRBJ2-5
CASSFGSARVRAQYF
TGTGCCAGCAGCTTCGGTTCGGCGAGGGTGAGGGCCCAGTACTTC
>-|-|TRBV5-1|TRBJ1-4
CASSLLDEKLFF
TGCGCCAGCAGCCTGTTAGATGAAAAACTGTTTTTT
>few|-|TRBV20-1|TRBJ2-5
CSARTETQYF
TGCAGTGCTAGAACAGAGACCCAGTACTTC
>-|-|TRBV27|TRBJ2-3
CASRATGDTQYF
TGTGCCAGCAGGGCTACAGGAGATACGCAGTATTTT
>-|TRBD1|TRBV29-1|TRBJ2-7
CSAGTGSYEQYF
TGCAGCGCAGGGACAGGGAGCTACGAGCAGTACTTC
>-|TRBD2|TRBV5-6|TRBJ2-5
CASSPGTRQETQYF
TGTGCCAGCAGCCCCGGGACTAGGCAAGAGACCCAGTACTTC
>-|-|TRBV5-1|TRBJ2-1
CASSLAGVSSNEQFF
TGCGCCAGCAGCTTGGCGGGCGTCTCTAGCAATGAGCAGTTCTTC
>-|-|TRBV5-1|TRBJ2-1
CASSLEVRRQRSSYNEQFF
TGCGCCAGCAGCTTGGAAGTGAGACGACAGCGAAGCTCCTACAATGAGCAGTTCTTC
>-|-|TRBV21-1|TRBJ2-1
CATPGRTTNEQFF
TGTGCCACCCCGGGTAGGACGACCAATGAGCAGTTCTTC
>-|-|TRBV27|TRBJ2-7
CASSPFGSYRSEQYF
TGTGCCAGCAGCCCGTTTGGCAGCTATCGTTCGGAGCAGTACTTC
>-|-|TRBV29-1|TRBJ1-2
CSVSGQLENYGYTF
TGCAGCGTTTCTGGACAGCTCGAAAACTATGGCTACACCTTC